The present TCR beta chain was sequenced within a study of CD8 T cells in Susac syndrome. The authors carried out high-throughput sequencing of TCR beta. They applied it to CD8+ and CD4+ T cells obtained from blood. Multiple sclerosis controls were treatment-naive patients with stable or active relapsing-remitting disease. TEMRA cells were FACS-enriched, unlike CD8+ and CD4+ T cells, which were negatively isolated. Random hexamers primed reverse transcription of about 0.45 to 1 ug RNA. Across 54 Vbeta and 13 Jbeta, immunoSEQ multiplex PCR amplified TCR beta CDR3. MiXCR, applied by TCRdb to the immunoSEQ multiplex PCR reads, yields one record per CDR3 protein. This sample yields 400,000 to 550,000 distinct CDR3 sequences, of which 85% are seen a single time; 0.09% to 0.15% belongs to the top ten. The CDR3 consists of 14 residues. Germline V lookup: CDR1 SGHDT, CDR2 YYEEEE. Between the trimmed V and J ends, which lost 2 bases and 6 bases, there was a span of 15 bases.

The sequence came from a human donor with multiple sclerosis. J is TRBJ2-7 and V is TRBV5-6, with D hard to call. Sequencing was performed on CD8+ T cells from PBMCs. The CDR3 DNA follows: TGTGCCAGCAGCTTCCGGCCCGATCCTCCCGAGCAGTACTTC. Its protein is CASSFRPDPPEQYF.